What follows are 16 T cell receptor beta chains derived from one specimen sequenced in a study of identifying expanded T cells in peripheral blood. Profiling relied on immunoSEQ multiplex PCR, and the TCRdb table lists in-frame clones only, not all of them. The data hold approximately 94,000 clones, with over 80% observed a single time. Material for sequencing was blood. These receptors were obtained from a person between 18 and 75 years old in good health.

This sequence joins TRBV11-3 and TRBJ2-3; D remains unclear. The CDR3 runs 15 residues. Germline CDR1 is SGHNT and CDR2 is YENEEA. Trimming took 5 bases from V and 2 from J, leaving 14 bases between them. The CDR3 nucleotides read TGTGCCAGCAGCCTCGACTCCCGCGCCACAGATACGCAGTATTTT. It yields the protein CASSLDSRATDTQYF.

The chain combines TRBV30 with TRBJ1-3; 9 nucleotides match TRBD1. Trimming removed 8 bases from V and 3 bases from J; junction bases left unmatched: 2. Germline values: CDR1 GTSNPN, CDR2 SVGIG (reference sequence). CDR3 length: 12 amino acids. The CDR3 loop reads CALDRGGNTIYF. The CDR3 DNA reads as TGTGCCCTGGACAGGGGTGGAAACACCATATATTTT.

The rearrangement links TRBV6-1 to TRBJ1-1; 8 bases line up with TRBD1. This CDR3 comprises 13 residues. V dropped 5 bases and J dropped 8; count of bases not matched to a gene: 7. Germline CDR1 MNHNS, CDR2 SASEGT. The CDR3 region is CASSRDRWGEAFF. The CDR3 DNA follows: TGTGCCAGCAGTCGGGACAGGTGGGGAGAAGCTTTCTTT.

The rearrangement uses TRBV2 and TRBJ2-5; the D gene is possibly TRBD2 (6 bases). Trimming shortened V by 6 bases and J by 4 bases, and 18 bases separated the two germline ends. Germline CDR1 and CDR2: SNHLY and FYNNEI. CDR3 length equals 15 residues. CDR3 loop: CASSRDSASPETQYF. The CDR3 DNA reads as TGTGCCAGCAGCCGGGACTCGGCGTCCCCAGAGACCCAGTACTTC.

The V and J genes are TRBV7-9 and TRBJ1-6; D gene uncertain. The ends were cut back, 1 base at V and 7 bases at J, with 8 bases in the middle. The CDR3 spans 14 residues. In germline, CDR1 is SEHNR, CDR2 FQNEAQ (reference sequence). The DNA for the CDR3 is TGTGCCAGCAGCTTAGGTCAGGAGAATTCACCCCTCCACTTT. It specifies CASSLGQENSPLHF.

The chain couples TRBV5-6 to TRBJ1-3, with D possibly matching TRBD1 (6 bases). The CDR3 runs to 13 residues. The ends were cut back, 5 bases at V and 10 bases at J, with 16 bases in the middle. Germline assignment: CDR1 SGHDT and CDR2 YYEEEE. Written as DNA, the CDR3 is TGTGCCAGCAGACCAAGGGCAGGGGCGACCATATATTTT. It specifies CASRPRAGATIYF.

The genes are TRBV6-1 and TRBJ2-5; TRBD2 is a possible D gene (6 bases). The CDR3 length is 14 residues. Germline V gives CDR1 MNHNS, CDR2 SASEGT. The V and J ends lost 4 bases and 5 bases respectively, with 14 bases between them. CDR3 sequence: CASSGSGLGETQYF. DNA of the CDR3: TGTGCCAGCAGTGGAAGCGGGTTAGGGGAGACCCAGTACTTC.

V gene TRBV5-1 combines with J gene TRBJ2-3; possible D gene TRBD2, 5 bases. CDR1 is SGHRS, CDR2 YFSETQ, per germline. The CDR3 is made up of 15 amino acids. The V end was cut by 0 bases, the J end by 2 bases, with 10 bases between. CDR3 in amino acids: CASSLASYFTDTQYF. DNA for the CDR3: TGCGCCAGCAGCTTGGCTAGCTACTTCACAGATACGCAGTATTTT. Drawing the rest from reference TRBV5-1 and TRBJ2-3, the complete variable domain is KAGVTQTPRYLIKTRGQQVTLSCSPISGHRSVSWYQQTPGQGLQFLFEYFSETQRNKGNFPGRFSGRQFSNSRSEMNVSTLELGDSALYLCASSLASYFTDTQYFGPGTRLTVL.

The rearrangement joins TRBV12-5 to TRBJ2-2; 8 nucleotides line up with TRBD1. The CDR3 runs to 15 residues. The V segment lost 3 bases and the J segment 5 bases; nucleotides outside the gene matches: 5. The germline CDR1 and CDR2 sequences are LGHNT and FRNRAP. This chain's CDR3 is CASGFQGALTGELFF. The DNA of the CDR3 is TGTGCTAGTGGTTTTCAGGGGGCGTTGACCGGGGAGCTGTTTTTT.

The chain recombines TRBV4-1 with TRBJ1-1, with a possible D match to TRBD1 (6 bases). This CDR3 has 14 residues. The ends were cut back, 2 bases at V and 6 bases at J, with 13 bases in the middle. Germline-derived CDR1 and CDR2 are MGHRA and YSYEKL. This chain's CDR3 is CASSQYREEAEAFF. As DNA, the CDR3 is TGCGCCAGCAGCCAATACAGGGAGGAGGCTGAAGCTTTCTTT.

The V and J genes are TRBV6-5 and TRBJ2-1; maybe TRBD2 (6 bases). The CDR3 sequence is 13 residues long. Per germline, CDR1 MNHEY and CDR2 SVGAGI. V dropped 6 bases and J dropped 7 bases, with 13 bases sitting between them. CDR3 nucleotides: TGTGCCAGCAGATCGGGACTCCCTAATGAGCAGTTCTTC. Protein product: CASRSGLPNEQFF.

The chain couples TRBV7-2 to TRBJ2-6; D is unresolved. This CDR3 spans 18 amino acids. Trimming took 5 bases from V and 4 from J, leaving 21 bases between them. Germline V gene sequence: CDR1 SGHTA, CDR2 FQGNSA. CDR3 region: CASSRQTFPARGANVLTF. In DNA form, the CDR3 reads TGTGCCAGCAGCCGGCAAACCTTCCCAGCCCGCGGGGCCAACGTCCTGACTTTC. The complete variable domain, with remaining parts taken from reference TRBV7-2 and TRBJ2-6, reads GAGVSQSPSNKVTEKGKDVELRCDPISGHTALYWYRQSLGQGLEFLIYFQGNSAPDKSGLPSDRFSAERTGGSVSTLTIQRTQQEDSAVYLCASSRQTFPARGANVLTFGAGSRLTVL.

This clone was found a few times. V gene TRBV19 combines with J gene TRBJ1-3; no reliable D call. Looked up from germline, CDR1 is LNHDA and CDR2 is SQIVND (reference sequence). This CDR3 has 14 residues. V was pared by 0 bases and J by 2 bases, with 5 bases between. The CDR3 here is CASSIDGPGNTIYF. The CDR3 DNA is TGTGCCAGTAGTATAGACGGACCTGGAAACACCATATATTTT.

The rearrangement uses TRBV7-2 and TRBJ1-6; 10 bases fit TRBD1. This CDR3 spans 16 amino acids. V shed 1 base and J 10 bases; nucleotides not matched to a gene: 7. CDR1 SGHTA and CDR2 FQGNSA come from the germline V gene. Here the CDR3 reads CASSLGTGGKSSPLHF. The CDR3 region has the DNA TGTGCCAGCAGCTTAGGGACAGGGGGAAAATCCTCACCCCTCCACTTT.

This clone has a handful of counts. This rearrangement joins TRBV6-5 to TRBJ2-3; D is possibly TRBD2 (5 bases). The germline V gene has CDR1 MNHEY and CDR2 SVGAGI. The CDR3 contains 13 residues. V gave up 5 bases and J gave up 2 bases, with 8 bases separating them. Here the CDR3 reads CASSGRDTDTQYF. The CDR3 region has the DNA TGTGCCAGCAGTGGTCGGGACACAGATACGCAGTATTTT.

The chain combines TRBV5-1 with TRBJ2-5; weak D call: TRBD1 (6 bases). Germline V CDR1 and CDR2: SGHRS, YFSETQ. The CDR3 has 13 amino acids. Trimming pared 4 bases from V and 2 bases from J, leaving 9 bases between. The CDR3 DNA reads as TGCGCCAGCAGCAGGGACACTCAAGAGACCCAGTACTTC. Translating it yields CASSRDTQETQYF.